The text below deals with one T cell receptor (beta chain). This table comes from immunoSEQ multiplex PCR, and its TCRdb copy is limited to in-frame clones, with some not included. The table has approximately 100,000 clones, over 85% seen once. The data are from a study of control samples from healthy donors and cancer patients. This CDR3 has 13 residues. The ends were cut back, 1 base at V and 4 bases at J, with 10 bases in the middle. Germline V gives CDR1 GTSNPN, CDR2 SVGIG (reference sequence). This TCR was sampled from a human donor in good health. The donor label of this sample is uncertain. The chain couples TRBV30 to TRBJ1-1; possible D gene TRBD1, 6 bases. Sequenced sample: blood. CDR3 nucleotide sequence: TGTGCCTGGAGTGAAAGGGGGGGCACTGAAGCTTTCTTT. Protein: CAWSERGGTEAFF.